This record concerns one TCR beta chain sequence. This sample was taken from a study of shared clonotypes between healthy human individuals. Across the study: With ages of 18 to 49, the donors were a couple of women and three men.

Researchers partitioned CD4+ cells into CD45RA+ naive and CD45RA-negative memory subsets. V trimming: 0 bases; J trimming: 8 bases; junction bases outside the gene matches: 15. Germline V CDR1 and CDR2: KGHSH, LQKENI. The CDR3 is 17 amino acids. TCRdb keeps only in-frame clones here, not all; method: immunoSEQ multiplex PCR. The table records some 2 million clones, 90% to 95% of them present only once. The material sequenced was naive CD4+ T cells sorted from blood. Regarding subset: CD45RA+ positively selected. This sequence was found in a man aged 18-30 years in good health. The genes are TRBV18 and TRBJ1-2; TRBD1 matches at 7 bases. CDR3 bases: TGTGCCAGCTCACCACCGGGACAGAGACAGGGTGTGGGCGGCTACACCTTC. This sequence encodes CASSPPGQRQGVGGYTF.